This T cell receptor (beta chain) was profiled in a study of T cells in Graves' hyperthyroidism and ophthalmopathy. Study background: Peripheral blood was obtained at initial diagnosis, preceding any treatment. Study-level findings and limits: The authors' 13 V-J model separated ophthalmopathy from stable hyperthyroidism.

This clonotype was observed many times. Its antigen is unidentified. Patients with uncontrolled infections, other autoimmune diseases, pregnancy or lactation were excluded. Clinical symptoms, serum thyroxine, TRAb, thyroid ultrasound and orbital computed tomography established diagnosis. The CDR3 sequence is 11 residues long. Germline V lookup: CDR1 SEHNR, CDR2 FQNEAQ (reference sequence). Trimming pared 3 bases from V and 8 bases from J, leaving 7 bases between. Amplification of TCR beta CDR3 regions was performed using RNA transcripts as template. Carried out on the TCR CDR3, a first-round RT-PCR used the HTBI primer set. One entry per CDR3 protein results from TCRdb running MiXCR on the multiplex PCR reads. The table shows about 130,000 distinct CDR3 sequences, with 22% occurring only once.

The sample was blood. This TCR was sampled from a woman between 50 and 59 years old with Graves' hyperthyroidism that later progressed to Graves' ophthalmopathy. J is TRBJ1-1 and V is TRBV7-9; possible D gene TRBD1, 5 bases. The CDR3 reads CASSLTAEAFF. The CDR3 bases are TGTGCCAGCAGCTTGACAGCAGAAGCTTTCTTT.